This TCR beta chain came from a study of cytomegalovirus exposure and HLA in healthy donors. About the study: A subsequent analysis stated that the 95 to 150 validation repertoires were run on the same platform as the 650 to 850 first-cohort repertoires. General study results and limits: Rare sequences made up most TCRs, while some public TCRs were found in many donors. Investigators reported about 160 TCR beta chains as tied to cytomegalovirus. In vitro, a few CMV-associated chains proved specific for CMV antigens.

Assay used: immunoSEQ multiplex PCR; TCRdb lists only in-frame clones, some missing. Among approximately 54,000 clones, about 92% were seen once, and the ten largest hold roughly 8.4%. In regard to this clone: Its antigen remains unknown.

Germline V gene lookup returns CDR1 LNHDA and CDR2 SQIVND (reference sequence). The V and J ends lost 10 bases and 6 bases respectively, with 26 bases between them. The CDR3 extends over 16 amino acids. Material: PBMCs. J is TRBJ2-3 and V is TRBV19, with a weak D call TRBD1 (7 bases). This sequence originates from a woman between 18 and 29 years old in good health and CMV-seropositive. The CDR3 DNA follows: TGTGCCACCCGAACATCGTGGCGGGGACAGACGGATACGCAGTATTTT. This translates into CATRTSWRGQTDTQYF.